The clone carrying this T cell receptor (beta chain) was detected only a few times. Antigen unknown. A much more abundant neighbour one base away suggests this may be a read error. The sample belongs to a study of T-cell memory formation after mild COVID-19. Looking at the study overall: Largely, TCR clusters stayed within a single donor.

With constant-segment primers, 5'RACE yielded cDNA libraries of TCR alpha and TCR beta that carried sample barcodes and UMIs. MiXCR, run by TCRdb on the 5' RACE reads, gives a single entry per CDR3 protein. Here the sample spans hundreds of thousands of distinct CDR3 sequences, 15% to 20% being singletons. The study, taken as a whole, reports: Researchers report contracting CD4+ clones mostly in CM and EM, with CD8+ clones in EMRA. Later expanders leaned CD4+, whereas clones that contracted between day 15 and 85 were balanced CD4/CD8.

This receptor was identified in an adult woman who had mild COVID-19 (a few samples of this study predate the infection). Cell type and time point are not known. Sequencing was performed on PBMCs or a T cell subset sorted from them (not recorded which).

The CDR3 loop is CASSSHTDTQYF. Here the CDR3 DNA reads TGTGCCAGCAGCTCGCACACAGATACGCAGTATTTT. The rearrangement joins TRBV7-9 to TRBJ2-3; D is unresolved. Germline-derived CDR1 and CDR2 are SEHNR and FQNEAQ (reference sequence). This CDR3 has 12 amino acids. V lost 4 bases, J lost 2 bases, and 4 bases lay in between.